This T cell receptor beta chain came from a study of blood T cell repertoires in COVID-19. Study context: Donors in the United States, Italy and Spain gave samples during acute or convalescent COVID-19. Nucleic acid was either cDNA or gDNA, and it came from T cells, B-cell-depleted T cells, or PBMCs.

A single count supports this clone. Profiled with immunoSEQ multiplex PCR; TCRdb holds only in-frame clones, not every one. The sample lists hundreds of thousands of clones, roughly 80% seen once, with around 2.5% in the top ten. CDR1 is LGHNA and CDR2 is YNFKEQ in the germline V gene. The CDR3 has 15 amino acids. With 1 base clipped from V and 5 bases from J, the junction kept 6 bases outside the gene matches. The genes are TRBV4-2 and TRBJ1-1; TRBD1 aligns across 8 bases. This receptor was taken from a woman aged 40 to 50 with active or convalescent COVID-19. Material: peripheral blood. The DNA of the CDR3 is TGTGCCAGCAGCCAAGGCGCACAGGGGGATACTGAAGCTTTCTTT. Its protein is CASSQGAQGDTEAFF.